This T cell receptor (beta chain) was retrieved from a study of blood T cell repertoires in COVID-19. Clones were sequenced by immunoSEQ multiplex PCR, and TCRdb holds only the in-frame ones, with some missing. The sample shows over 350,000 clones, about 83% of them seen only once. Grouping used clinical history reported by participants in a survey and questionnaire. This clone has just one count. The CDR3 runs 12 residues. Trimming cost V 5 bases and J 3 bases, with 8 bases left between them. Looked up from germline, CDR1 is SEHNR and CDR2 is FQNEAQ (reference sequence). V usage is TRBV7-9 and J usage is TRBJ2-7; D not resolved. This clonotype was obtained from a woman aged 50 to 60 who had recovered from COVID-19. Sequenced: PBMCs or T cells enriched from blood (not recorded which). The CDR3 here is CASSRHLYEQYF. The CDR3 region has the DNA TGTGCCAGCAGCAGACACCTCTACGAGCAGTACTTC.